This T cell receptor (beta chain) was identified during a study of blood T cell repertoires in COVID-19. Clones were sequenced by immunoSEQ multiplex PCR, and TCRdb holds only the in-frame ones, with some missing. This table holds roughly 150,000 clones, 83% found once. The receptor was isolated from an elderly woman with acute or convalescent COVID-19. The sample taken for sequencing was peripheral blood.

The CDR3, as DNA: TGTGCCAGCAGTTGGACTAGCGGAGAACTAAGCACAGATACGCAGTATTTT. This encodes CASSWTSGELSTDTQYF. The genes are TRBV9 and TRBJ2-3; 10 nucleotides match TRBD2. Germline CDR1 reads SGDLS; CDR2 reads YYNGEE. This CDR3 region has 17 residues. After removal of 5 bases from V and 0 bases from J, the junction contained 9 bases not matched to a gene.